This note documents a single T cell receptor (beta chain) sequence. This record belongs to a study of blood T cell repertoires in COVID-19. Overall study context: T cells, B-cell-depleted T cells, or PBMCs supplied cDNA or gDNA.

Libraries were prepared by immunoSEQ multiplex PCR; TCRdb keeps only in-frame clonotypes and omits some of them. The data hold 150,000 to 200,000 clones, with approximately 92% observed a single time. The CDR3 loop spans 15 amino acids. Germline CDR1 and CDR2: LNHDA and SQIVND (reference sequence). Trimming left V 5 bases short and J 2 bases short, with 12 bases between. This clonotype was obtained from a woman aged 45-59 years with acute or convalescent COVID-19. The sequenced material came from peripheral blood. The chain employs TRBV19 and TRBJ2-2; TRBD2 might be the D (6 bases). Here the CDR3 DNA reads TGTGCCAGTAGTCCCGGGACTCGCAACACCGGGGAGCTGTTTTTT. Its protein is CASSPGTRNTGELFF.